This TCR beta chain was identified during a study of T-cell reconstitution after alpha-beta-depleted transplantation in children. Unique molecular identifiers were built into the TCRbeta library. Each CDR3 protein gets one entry after TCRdb re-called the PCR reads with MiXCR. Of about 200,000 distinct CDR3 sequences listed, 14% to 15% were seen once; the top ten hold roughly 13%. Germline CDR1 reads LGHNA; CDR2 reads YNFKEQ. V lost 6 bases to trimming and J lost 8 bases, with 32 bases between them. This CDR3 comprises 19 residues. The TCR comes from a human donor who donated a stem cell graft to a child with acute lymphoblastic leukemia. The rearrangement uses TRBV4-2 and TRBJ2-1; D is possibly TRBD2 (6 bases). The sequencing here drew on PBMCs from the stem cell graft donor, taken from the stem cell graft. For the CDR3, the DNA is TGTGCCAGCAGACTACATTTGAGGAAGCTAGCGACAATAGGGGATGAGCAGTTCTTC. It yields the protein CASRLHLRKLATIGDEQFF.